This T cell receptor beta chain was found in a study of shared clonotypes between healthy human individuals (TCRdb year 2020). For the study in its entirety: Three men and a couple of women, aged 18 to 49 years, made up the cohort. Libraries were prepared and TCR repertoires were sequenced by different laboratories using diverse techniques, in order to increase sequencing depth and limit assay-specific biases. To estimate repertoire size and how much clonotype sharing occurs between individuals, the study deeply sequenced the blood TCR repertoires of several healthy adults. For each donor, CD4 naive and CD4 memory were each given three plates, CD8 naive was given two plates, and CD8 memory was given one plate. Per donor, leukapheresis produced somewhere between about 0.94 and 8.9 billion PBMCs. Broad study findings and their caveats: Sampling was restricted to blood, and TCR repertoires in tissue are likely to differ from TCR repertoires in blood. Clonotypes shared by all four sorted-subset donors showed higher generation probabilities than non-shared clonotypes. Incomplete sequencing was indicated by rarefaction of sorted-subset datasets, despite the large sequencing depth. When several donors were compared, the shared fraction of clonotypes was about 5.4% for naive CD4, about 4% for naive CD8, about 2.5% for memory CD4, and 0.35% to 0.4% for memory CD8. The small number of donors limited the genetic and exposure-history diversity represented. Based on pairwise subsampling, the degree of clonotype sharing among donors was expected to be affected by sequencing depth. Estimated clonotype richness was generally larger for naive than for memory subsets.

Details on this clone: Its antigen is not yet known. No base quality information exists; no much larger clone differs at one position.

The CDR1 and CDR2 encoded by the germline V gene (reference sequence) are SEHNR and FQNEAQ. Taken from cysteine to phenylalanine, the CDR3 has 14 residues. The only DNA kept is the CDR3, 42 bases in frame from the first base. V loses 0 bases, J loses 1 base, and the germline ends lie 4 bases apart. TCR CDR3 regions were amplified from genomic DNA by multiplex PCR using the deep immunoSEQ assay. Genomic DNA extracted from each cell subset was distributed evenly over all wells of several immunoSEQ 96-well plates, and each plate served as one replicate. For sorted subsets, about 220 ng of genomic DNA, equivalent to around 30,000 T cell genomes, went into each replicate PCR. Purified libraries were measured with a Qubit 3.0 fluorometer, size-checked on a Bioanalyzer 2100, and measured again with the KAPA Library Quantification kit. A separate single-read 150-cycle Illumina NextSeq 550 flow cell was used to sequence each immunoSEQ 96-well plate. Per the original workflow: The immunoSEQ output contained only junctional sequences without quality scores, so filtering could not match that applied to full-length reads. To assign V/J genes and CDR3, sequences were annotated using PyIR, a Python wrapper for IgBLAST v1.9, with IMGT germline references. Reads with weak V/J assignments (E-value above 1e-6), missing CDR3, stop codons, out-of-frame junctions, or ambiguous translated residues were removed. V3J clonotypes were defined by identical inferred V gene, J gene, and CDR3 amino acid sequence. Percentage overlap between repertoires was computed as shared unique clonotypes divided by the size of the smaller repertoire. Richness of each repertoire was evaluated using RTK rarefaction, the Chao1 estimator, and Recon v2.1 estimates of unobserved clonotypes. For all TCRbeta clonotypes obtained by the gDNA method from four donors, generation probabilities were computed with OLGA. TCRdb's version of the immuneACCESS table is confined to in-frame rearrangements and falls short of the full clone set. An unresolved V gene accounts for under half of the shortfall where checked; the remainder is of unknown origin. D and trimming come from the DNA, and the V and J calls and clone size come from that table. Within this sample are approximately 2,200,000 clones, with about 92% of them counted one time only. Roughly 1.8% of the sample belongs to the ten largest clones.

CD8 naive samples consisted of CD45RO-negative cells that were positively selected for CCR7, yielding a CD45RA+CCR7+ population without TemRA cells. The donors were healthy, HIV-negative adults with no recently reported acute infections or vaccinations. Every donor was a Caucasian adult living in Nashville, Tennessee, USA. Blood was obtained by leukapheresis, after which PBMCs were separated by Ficoll-Histopaque density gradient centrifugation and cryopreserved in liquid nitrogen vapor phase. Analytical flow cytometry was used to check the purity and quantity of each magnetically sorted T cell population. Genomic DNA was isolated from every sorted fraction and measured by UV absorbance on a Nanodrop 2000c.

The sequenced sample consisted of naive CD8+ T cells from PBMCs. This sample's cell subset or site label indicates: CD45RA+CCR7+. The rearrangement joined TRBV7-9 to TRBJ2-1, with the D gene too uncertain to name. The TCR was taken from a man between 18 and 35 years old in good health. Some clones in this sample may be carry-over from other donors' samples. The CDR3 protein: CASSLAVSYNEQFF. The DNA reads as follows: TGTGCCAGCAGCTTAGCCGTATCCTACAATGAGCAGTTCTTC.